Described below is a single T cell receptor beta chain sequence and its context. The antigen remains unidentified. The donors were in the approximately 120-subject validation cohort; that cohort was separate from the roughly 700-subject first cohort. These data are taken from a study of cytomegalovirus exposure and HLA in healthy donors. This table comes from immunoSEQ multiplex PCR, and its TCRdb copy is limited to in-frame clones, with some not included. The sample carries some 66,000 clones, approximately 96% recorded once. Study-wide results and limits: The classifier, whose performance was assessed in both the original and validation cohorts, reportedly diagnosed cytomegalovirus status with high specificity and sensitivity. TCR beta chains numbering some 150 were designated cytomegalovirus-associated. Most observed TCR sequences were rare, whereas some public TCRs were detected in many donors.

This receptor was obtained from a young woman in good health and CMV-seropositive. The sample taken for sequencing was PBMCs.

The CDR3, as DNA: TGTGCCAGCAGTTTGGCGGGGTGGGAGCTGTTTTTT. Translating it yields CASSLAGWELFF. The chain is built from TRBV28 and TRBJ2-2; TRBD2 is a possible D gene (6 bases). The CDR3 is made up of 12 amino acids. Germline loops: CDR1 MDHEN, CDR2 SYDVKM. The germline V and J ends were trimmed by 3 bases and 9 bases, with 8 bases remaining between them.